The T cell receptor (beta chain) described here comes from a study of shared clonotypes between healthy human individuals. The study, taken as a whole, reports: Some naive CD4 clonotypes, roughly 4.5%, turned up in common across several donors.

Trimming cost V 8 bases and J 1 base; bases outside gene matches: 0. The CDR3 consists of 13 residues. Germline assignment: CDR1 SNHLY and CDR2 FYNNEI. On this clone: The antigen is undetermined.

Method: immunoSEQ multiplex PCR; TCRdb's copy keeps in-frame clones and lacks some. The data contain some 2 million clones, about 95% of them singletons. CD45RO-negative CD8 cells positively selected for CCR7 made up the naive population, which excluded terminally differentiated effector memory CD45RA+ cells. This chain links TRBV2 with TRBJ2-7; TRBD2 matches at 12 bases. This clonotype originated in a man in his late teens or twenties in good health. What was sequenced was naive CD8+ T cells sorted from blood. DNA for the CDR3: TGTGCCAGCGGACTAGCGGGGTCCTACGAGCAGTACTTC. This codes for CASGLAGSYEQYF.